This TCR beta chain originates from a study of T cells in Graves' hyperthyroidism and ophthalmopathy. Whole-study results and caveats: Most thyroid clonotypes that were expanded above 0.001 also turned up in blood.

V was cut by 8 bases and J by 3 bases, with 17 bases left in between. The CDR3 is 14 amino acids. In germline, CDR1 is MDHEN, CDR2 SYDVKM. This clonotype was counted at least ten times. Its antigen is unknown. Uncontrolled infection, other autoimmune disease, pregnancy or lactation led to exclusion. The diagnostic basis comprised clinical symptoms, serum thyroxine and TRAb, thyroid ultrasound and orbital computed tomography. PBMCs were obtained from over 8.5 ml fresh peripheral blood. The source material, RNA transcripts, was used to amplify TCR beta CDR3 regions. In the first-round RT-PCR of the TCR CDR3, the HTBI primer set was used. One entry per CDR3 protein, called by TCRdb with MiXCR from the multiplex PCR reads. The table has 500,000 to 550,000 distinct CDR3 sequences, nearly 20% seen once.

V is TRBV28 and J is TRBJ2-7; a weak D match, TRBD1 (6 bases). The source is a man aged 35 to 55 with Graves' ophthalmopathy. Material: blood. The CDR3 nucleotides read TGTGCCAGCCTCTCGGGGACAAGTTTCTACGAGCAGTACTTC. Translation: CASLSGTSFYEQYF.